This TCR beta chain came from a study of cytomegalovirus exposure and HLA in healthy donors (dated by TCRdb to about 2017). Describing the broader study: An earlier analysis of 587 of the donors reported 276 Gb of sequence data and 117 million unique TCR beta sequences obtained from approximately 180 million T cells. The study aimed to test whether cataloging public T cell receptors could reveal signatures of past pathogen exposure. To decide whether each TCR beta V gene segment behaved as functional or pseudogenic, an earlier analysis of some 600 of the donors relied on high-throughput TCR beta sequencing. Besides the first cohort of 550 to 750 subjects, a separate validation cohort made up of 120 or so different subjects was used. Every repertoire in the discovery cohort had been generated on one and the same sequencing platform. Of the 398 genotyped donors, approximately 80% fell in the genetic ancestry cluster associated with self-reported Caucasian donors. Genome-wide SNP genotypes for about 60% of the roughly 670 donors were used in a later genetic analysis, which treated that subset as a discovery cohort. Roughly 5 DR-DQ haplotypes were handled as single units for association and clustering, since linkage in the cohort was strong. The study profiled the T cell repertoires of about 720 subjects by immunosequencing and related them to cytomegalovirus serostatus. HLA typing included class I and class II loci at four-digit resolution. Across some 400 genotyped donors of the cohort, an average of about 240,000 unique TCR beta nucleotide sequences per donor were sequenced, and around 19% of those sequences were non-productive. An early release that covered some 630 HLA-typed donors contained 300 to 350 gigabases of sequencing data and 85 million to 100 million unique TCR sequences. Typing coverage differed by locus: A, B, C, DRB1 and DQB1 were typed in roughly 629-640 donors, DQA1 in approximately 520, DPA1 in 600 to 610, and DPB1 in just under 490. In the later analysis, no new phenotypic data were used to find candidate immune exposures; instead, reliance was placed on TCR beta sequences and their occurrence across donors. High-throughput TCR immunosequencing, statistical association of individual TCRs with disease status, and machine learning were combined to predict cytomegalovirus infection status. A later analysis re-examined previously published TCR beta repertoires from several hundred donors and added high-resolution HLA genotyping to investigate patterns of TCR occurrence. Donor age, sex, ethnicity and CMV serostatus were compiled alongside the repertoire data.

Library generation was performed with the immunoSEQ multiplex PCR assay. A mixture of 60 forward primers for TCR Vbeta segments and 13 reverse primers for TCR Jbeta segments was used in the multiplex PCR. The CDR3 region of rearranged TCR beta genes was amplified from genomic DNA with a multiplex PCR assay. The Illumina HiSeq System was used to sequence the amplified TCR beta libraries as 87-base-pair reads. Concerning the study's data processing: Across the 670 or so repertoires, a later analysis counted around 80 million unique TCR beta chains, approximately 10 million of which were shared by at least two donors. To remove PCR and sequencing errors, raw reads were error-corrected and collapsed into unique sequences using a nearest-neighbor algorithm that merged closely related sequences. CDR3 sequences were aligned to IMGT reference sequences to assign V, D and J gene segments. For a sequence to be retained, a match of at least six nucleotides to both a V gene segment and a J gene segment was required. Rearrangements were classified as productive when the CDR3 lacked stop codons and remained in frame with V and J, and all other rearrangements were classified as non-productive. CDR3 was defined according to IMGT convention as the region running from the second conserved V-encoded cysteine to the conserved J-encoded phenylalanine. The earlier analysis of roughly 590 of the donors excluded any sequence lacking an unambiguous match to a single V gene segment. An earlier analysis of 587 of the donors called V segments functional above 56.7% productive rearrangements and segregating when the between-donor standard deviation exceeded 5%. A statistical classification framework was built to diagnose cytomegalovirus status from the catalog of TCR beta chain sequences. In a later analysis, TCR nucleotide sequences were compared against IMGT/GENE-DB human TR gene sequences so that V and J genes could be assigned. Using the TCRdist pipeline, a later analysis assigned CDR3 sequences along with most-parsimonious VDJ recombination scenarios. A later analysis defined each TCR beta chain by its CDR3 amino acid sequence plus V-gene family, and excluded reads lacking a unique V-gene family. In a later analysis, 450 to 600 highly shared, low-generation-probability nucleotide sequences were removed to address suspected cross-contamination and a sequencing artifact. For each public chain, a later analysis derived a clonal expansion index from normalized ranks of inferred template counts within each repertoire. In a later analysis, generation probabilities were computed using a VDJ recombination model fitted to out-of-frame rearrangements, and the results were checked against IGoR. Hypergeometric tests were used in a later analysis to score TCR-TCR, TCR-HLA and TCR-CMV co-occurrence, with a repertoire-size bias correction applied to the TCR pairs. To estimate false discovery rates, a later analysis permuted the HLA or CMV assignments 20 times. In a later analysis, co-occurring TCRs were grouped with DBSCAN, and TCRdist sequence similarity was added when clustering was performed within HLA-allele-positive subsets. Repertoires with fewer than 30,000 or more than 120,000 public chains, plus five repertoires with anomalous nucleotide sharing, were excluded from co-occurrence clustering. As stored in TCRdb, this immuneACCESS dataset retains in-frame rearrangements with V and J assigned. A fraction of the clones does not appear; measured against another copy, unresolved V genes explain less than half of the discrepancy, and the remainder lacks a known reason. That table is the source of V, J and clone size, and D and trimming were worked out from the DNA. Within this sample are some 130,000 clones, with roughly 79% of them counted one time only. The top ten clones comprise 1.3% of the sample.

CDR1 is given as SNHLY and CDR2 as FYNNEI, both from the germline V gene. Deletion took 2 bases off V and 4 bases off J, with a span of 23 bases between the germline ends. There are 18 amino acids in the CDR3, from cysteine to phenylalanine inclusive. CDR3 DNA is the only sequence kept; it has 54 bases, read in frame from the first base. The cohort was made up of 500 to 800 healthy bone marrow donors. Cohort members were all nominally healthy when sampled, although unrecorded immune exposures were likely present. The donor tested CMV seronegative, placing the donor among the 350 to 400 seronegative members of the cohort. Each donor provided a peripheral blood sample, and peripheral blood mononuclear cells were used for TCR beta sequencing. The Qiagen DNeasy Blood Extraction Kit was used to extract genomic DNA from the blood cell samples. The paper as a whole reports these results and caveats: In a later analysis, TCR association rates were found to vary across HLA loci, with the most associated TCRs seen for DRB1 alleles and the fewest for HLA-C alleles. In a later genetic analysis, a missense DCLRE1C variant was associated with V-gene and J-gene trimming of TCR beta chains, and the association was replicated in an independent cohort. Because HLA typing was unavailable for some donors at each locus, only the typed subset was used in association tests. Because the 87-base-pair reads could not distinguish some IMGT-functional V segments, including TRBV6-2 and TRBV6-3, those segments were excluded. A later analysis reported that several top co-occurrence clusters appeared linked to parvovirus B19, influenza, CMV and Epstein-Barr virus. The presence/absence analyses assumed that sequencing depth was roughly uniform across donors, and that assumption may not be true. According to the authors, the approach could potentially be generalized to other disease states and immunological phenotypes. The cohort was sequenced for TCR beta chains only, and without alpha or paired-chain data the features that could be detected were limited. A later analysis found that HLA-associated TCR beta chains were more clonally expanded and had lower generation probabilities than equally common non-associated chains. For the cohort, immune exposure information was limited to CMV serostatus. A later genetic analysis reported fewer N-insertions in productive TCRs among donors in an Asian-associated ancestry cluster than the approximately 700-donor mean. According to a later analysis, most CMV-associated TCR beta chains appeared to be HLA-restricted, and the HLA associations seemed to be driven largely by CMV exposure. Cytomegalovirus status was reported to be diagnosed by the classifier with high specificity and sensitivity in both the original and validation cohorts. A later analysis associated around 16,000 TCR beta sequences with specific HLA alleles at a false discovery rate of 0.05. Three of the identified cytomegalovirus-associated TCR beta chains were confirmed in vitro to be specific for cytomegalovirus antigens. In an earlier analysis of about 600 of the donors, most TCR beta V segments appeared in productive rearrangements about 87% or about 30% of the time, broadly matching IMGT annotations. The study gave a list of about 160 TCR beta chains associated with cytomegalovirus. Strong co-occurrence of HLA alleles, especially DR and DQ, made assigning TCR associations to individual alleles difficult. A cluster of highly shared sequence variants was judged likely to represent a technical artifact of the sequencing pipeline. Most TCR sequences were observed very rarely across donors, whereas some public TCRs were present in many individuals. Linkage disequilibrium might explain the correlated functional status among segregating V segments, but an unknown experimental factor could not be ruled out. The earlier analysis of approximately 540 of the donors excluded around 17 rarely observed V segments, including chromosome 9 orphons, because counts were too low. A further reported finding was that TCR beta sequences accurately predicted the HLA-A and HLA-B alleles for most subjects in the first cohort.

On this clone itself: Its target antigen remains unknown. Base qualities are not recorded, but no much larger clone differs from it by a single base.

The sequence links TRBV2 to TRBJ1-1; 6 matching bases give a weak D call of TRBD1. This receptor was identified in a middle-aged woman in good health and CMV-seronegative. The sequencing input was PBMCs. The nucleotide sequence is given as TGTGCCAGCAGTGAACCTGGGGGCGCGTCCATCCGGAGCACTGAAGCTTTCTTT. The resulting protein is CASSEPGGASIRSTEAFF.